This T cell receptor (beta chain) was found in a study of blood T cell repertoires in COVID-19. Study as a whole: Nucleic acid was either cDNA or gDNA, and it came from T cells, B-cell-depleted T cells, or PBMCs.

This CDR3 spans 14 amino acids. Germline CDR1 GTSNPN, CDR2 SVGIG (reference sequence). The ends were cut back, 5 bases at V and 2 bases at J, with 14 bases in the middle. As processed by the authors: Nucleated cell counts were estimated from reference gene primer amplification. This table comes from immunoSEQ multiplex PCR, and its TCRdb copy is limited to in-frame clones, with some not included. Clone size and V and J calls were adopted from that table, with D and trimming inferred from the DNA. The sample holds roughly 200,000 clones, about nine tenths seen once. The V gene is TRBV30, the J gene TRBJ2-3, with D maybe TRBD1 (5 bases). The sample was peripheral blood. This TCR derives from a middle-aged man with acute or convalescent COVID-19. The CDR3 nucleotides read TGTGCCTGGCGGACACCAGAAGTCACAGATACGCAGTATTTT. Protein product: CAWRTPEVTDTQYF.